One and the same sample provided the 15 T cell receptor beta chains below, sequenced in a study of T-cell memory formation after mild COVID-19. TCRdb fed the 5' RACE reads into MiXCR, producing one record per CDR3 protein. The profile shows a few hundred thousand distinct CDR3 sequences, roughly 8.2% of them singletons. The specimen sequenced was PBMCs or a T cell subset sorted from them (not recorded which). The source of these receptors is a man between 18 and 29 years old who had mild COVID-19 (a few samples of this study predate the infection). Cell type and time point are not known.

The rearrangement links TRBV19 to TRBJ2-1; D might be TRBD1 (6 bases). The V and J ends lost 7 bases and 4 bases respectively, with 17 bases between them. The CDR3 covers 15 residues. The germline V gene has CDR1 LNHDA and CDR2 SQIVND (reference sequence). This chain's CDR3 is CASNDPGTPYNEQFF. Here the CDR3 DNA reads TGTGCCAGTAATGACCCCGGGACACCTTACAATGAGCAGTTCTTC.

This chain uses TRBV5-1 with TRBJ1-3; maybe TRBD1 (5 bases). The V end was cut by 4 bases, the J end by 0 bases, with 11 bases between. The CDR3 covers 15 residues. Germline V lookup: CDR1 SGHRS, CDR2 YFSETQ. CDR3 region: CASSPTVYSGNTIYF. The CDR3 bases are TGCGCCAGCAGCCCGACAGTCTACTCTGGAAACACCATATATTTT.

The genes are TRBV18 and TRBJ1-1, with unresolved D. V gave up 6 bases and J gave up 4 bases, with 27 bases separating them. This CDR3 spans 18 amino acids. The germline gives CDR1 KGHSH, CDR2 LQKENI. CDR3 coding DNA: TGTGCCAGCTCGCCCACCGGGAGAATACACCCTAGGAGCACTGAAGCTTTCTTT. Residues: CASSPTGRIHPRSTEAFF.

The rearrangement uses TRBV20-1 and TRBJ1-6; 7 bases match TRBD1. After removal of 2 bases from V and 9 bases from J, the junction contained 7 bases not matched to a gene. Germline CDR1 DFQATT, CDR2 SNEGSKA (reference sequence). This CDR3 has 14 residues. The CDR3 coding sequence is TGCAGTGCTAGAACCGACAGGGAAAGTTCACCCCTCCACTTT. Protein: CSARTDRESSPLHF.

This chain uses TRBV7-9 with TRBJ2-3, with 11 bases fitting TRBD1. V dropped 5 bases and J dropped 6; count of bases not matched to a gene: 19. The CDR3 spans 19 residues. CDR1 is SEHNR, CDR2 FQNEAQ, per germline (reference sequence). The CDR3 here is CASSRGLWFRTGGPDTQYF. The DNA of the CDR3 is TGTGCCAGCAGCAGGGGCCTCTGGTTTCGGACAGGGGGCCCTGATACGCAGTATTTT.

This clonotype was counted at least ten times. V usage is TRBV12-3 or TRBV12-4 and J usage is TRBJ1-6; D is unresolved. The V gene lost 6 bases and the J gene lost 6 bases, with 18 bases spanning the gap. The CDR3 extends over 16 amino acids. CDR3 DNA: TGTGCCAGCAGACTTCATGCAGGTTGGGGTAATTCACCCCTCCACTTT. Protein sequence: CASRLHAGWGNSPLHF.

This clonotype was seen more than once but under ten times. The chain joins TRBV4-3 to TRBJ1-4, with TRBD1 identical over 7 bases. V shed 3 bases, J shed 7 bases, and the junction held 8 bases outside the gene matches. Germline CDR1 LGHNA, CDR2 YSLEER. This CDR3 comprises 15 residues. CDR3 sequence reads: CASSHSDRLSEKLFF. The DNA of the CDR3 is TGCGCCAGCAGCCACTCGGACAGGTTGAGTGAAAAACTGTTTTTT.

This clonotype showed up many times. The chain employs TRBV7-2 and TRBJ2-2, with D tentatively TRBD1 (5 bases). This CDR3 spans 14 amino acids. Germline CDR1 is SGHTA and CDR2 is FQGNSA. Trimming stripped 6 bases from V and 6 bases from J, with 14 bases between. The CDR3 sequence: CASSRSGKSGELFF. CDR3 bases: TGTGCCAGCAGTCGGTCAGGGAAGTCCGGGGAGCTGTTTTTT.

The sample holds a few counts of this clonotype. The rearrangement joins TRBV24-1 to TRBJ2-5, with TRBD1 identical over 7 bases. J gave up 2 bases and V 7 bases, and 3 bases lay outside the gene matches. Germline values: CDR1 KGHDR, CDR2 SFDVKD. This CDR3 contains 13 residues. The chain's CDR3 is CATSLGQQETQYF. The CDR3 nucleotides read TGTGCCACCAGCTTGGGACAGCAAGAGACCCAGTACTTC.

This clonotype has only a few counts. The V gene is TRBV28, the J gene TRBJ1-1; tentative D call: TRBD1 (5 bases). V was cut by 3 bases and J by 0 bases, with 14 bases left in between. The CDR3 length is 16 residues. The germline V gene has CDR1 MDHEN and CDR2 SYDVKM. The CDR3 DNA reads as TGTGCCAGCAGTTTCAGGGCCAGGCGGATGAACACTGAAGCTTTCTTT. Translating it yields CASSFRARRMNTEAFF. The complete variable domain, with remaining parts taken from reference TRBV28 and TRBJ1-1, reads DVKVTQSSRYLVKRTGEKVFLECVQDMDHENMFWYRQDPGLGLRLIYFSYDVKMKEKGDIPEGYSVSREKKERFSLILESASTNQTSMYLCASSFRARRMNTEAFFGQGTRLTVV.

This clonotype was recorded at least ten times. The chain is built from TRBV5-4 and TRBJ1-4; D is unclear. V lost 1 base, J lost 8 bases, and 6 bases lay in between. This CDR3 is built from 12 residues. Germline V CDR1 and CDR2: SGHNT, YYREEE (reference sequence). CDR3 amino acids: CASSLRNEKLFF. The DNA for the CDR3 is TGTGCCAGCAGCTTGCGTAACGAAAAACTGTTTTTT.

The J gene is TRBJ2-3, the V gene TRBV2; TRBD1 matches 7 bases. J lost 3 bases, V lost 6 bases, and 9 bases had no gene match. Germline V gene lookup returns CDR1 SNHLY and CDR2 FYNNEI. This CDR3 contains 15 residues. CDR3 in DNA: TGTGCCAGCAGGGGGCCTGACAGGGAGACAGATACGCAGTATTTT. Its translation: CASRGPDRETDTQYF. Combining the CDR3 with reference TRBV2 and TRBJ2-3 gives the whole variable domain EPEVTQTPSHQVTQMGQEVILRCVPISNHLYFYWYRQILGQKVEFLVSFYNNEISEKSEIFDDQFSVERPDGSNFTLKIRSTKLEDSAMYFCASRGPDRETDTQYFGPGTRLTVL.

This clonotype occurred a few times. The CDR3 nucleotides read TGTGCCAGCAGCTTATCCCGTGACAACACCGGGGAGCTGTTTTTT. This encodes CASSLSRDNTGELFF. The chain carries TRBV7-3 and TRBJ2-2, with D unclear. Trimming left V 2 bases short and J 2 bases short, with 9 bases between. CDR3 length: 15 residues. Germline CDR1 and CDR2: SGHTA and FQGTGA.

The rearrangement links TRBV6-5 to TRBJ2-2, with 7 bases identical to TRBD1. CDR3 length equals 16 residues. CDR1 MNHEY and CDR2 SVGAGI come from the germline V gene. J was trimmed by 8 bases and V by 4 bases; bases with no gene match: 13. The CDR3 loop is CASSFAQGSLVGELFF. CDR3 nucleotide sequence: TGTGCCAGCAGTTTCGCACAGGGGTCCCTCGTGGGGGAGCTGTTTTTT.

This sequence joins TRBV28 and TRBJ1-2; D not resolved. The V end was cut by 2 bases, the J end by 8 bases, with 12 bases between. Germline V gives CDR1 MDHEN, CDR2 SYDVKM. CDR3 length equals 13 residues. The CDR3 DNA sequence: TGTGCCAGCAGTTTAAAAGGACCCTGGGGCTACACCTTC. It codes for CASSLKGPWGYTF.